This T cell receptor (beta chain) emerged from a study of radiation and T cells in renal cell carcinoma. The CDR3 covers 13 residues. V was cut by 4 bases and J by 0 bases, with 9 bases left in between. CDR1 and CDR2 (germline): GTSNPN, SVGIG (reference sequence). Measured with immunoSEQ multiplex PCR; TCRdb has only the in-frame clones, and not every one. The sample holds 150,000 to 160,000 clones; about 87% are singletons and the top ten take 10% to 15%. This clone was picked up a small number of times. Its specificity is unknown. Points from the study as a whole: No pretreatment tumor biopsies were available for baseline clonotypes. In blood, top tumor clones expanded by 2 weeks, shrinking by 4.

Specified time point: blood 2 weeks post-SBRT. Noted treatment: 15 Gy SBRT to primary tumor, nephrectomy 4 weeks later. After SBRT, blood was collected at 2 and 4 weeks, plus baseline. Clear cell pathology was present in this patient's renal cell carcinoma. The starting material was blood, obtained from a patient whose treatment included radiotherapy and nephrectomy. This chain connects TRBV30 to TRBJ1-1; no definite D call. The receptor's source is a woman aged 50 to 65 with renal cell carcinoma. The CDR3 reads CAWNPQLNTEAFF. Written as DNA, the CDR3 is TGTGCCTGGAACCCTCAACTGAACACTGAAGCTTTCTTT.